This TCR beta chain is drawn from a study of identical twins. Whole-study findings and limits: The same donors were not followed; conclusions instead depended on cross-sectional statistical analysis. Beta out-of-frame twin sharing showed a weaker excess.

As concerns this clonotype: Its specificity is not known.

Per germline, CDR1 MNHEY and CDR2 SVGEGT. CDR3 length: 14 residues. Trimming cost V 5 bases and J 6 bases, with 16 bases left between them. Each CDR3 protein gets one entry after TCRdb re-called the 5' RACE reads with MiXCR. The sample shows around 570,000 distinct CDR3 sequences, 7.5% to 10% of them seen only once. The sample also formed part of further work on yellow fever vaccine responses in identical twins. That study adds: Each twin's T cell response to the vaccine was reported to look partly convergent and partly personalized.

The origin of this receptor is a woman aged 18-29 years in good health. The material sequenced was PBMCs. The V call is TRBV6-2 or TRBV6-3, the J call TRBJ1-2; D not resolved. The DNA of the CDR3 is TGTGCCAGCAGTGACCTCGGACCTGGGAATGGCTACACCTTC. It is translated as CASSDLGPGNGYTF.